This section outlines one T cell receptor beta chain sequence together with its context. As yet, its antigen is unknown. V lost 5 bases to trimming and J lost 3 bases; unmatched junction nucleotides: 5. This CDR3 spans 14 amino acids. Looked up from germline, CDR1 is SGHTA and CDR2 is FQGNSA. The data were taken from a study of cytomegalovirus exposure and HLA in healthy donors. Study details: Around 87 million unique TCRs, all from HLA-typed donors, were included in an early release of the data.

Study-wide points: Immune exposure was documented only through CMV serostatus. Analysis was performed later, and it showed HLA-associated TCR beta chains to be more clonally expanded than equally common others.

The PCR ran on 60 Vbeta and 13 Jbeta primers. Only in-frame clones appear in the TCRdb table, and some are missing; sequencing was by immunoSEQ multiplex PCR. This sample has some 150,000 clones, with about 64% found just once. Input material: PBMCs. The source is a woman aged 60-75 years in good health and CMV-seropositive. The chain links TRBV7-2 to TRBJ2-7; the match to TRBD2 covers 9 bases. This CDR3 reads CASSDGLASYEQYF. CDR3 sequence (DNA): TGTGCCAGCAGCGATGGACTAGCGAGCTACGAGCAGTACTTC.